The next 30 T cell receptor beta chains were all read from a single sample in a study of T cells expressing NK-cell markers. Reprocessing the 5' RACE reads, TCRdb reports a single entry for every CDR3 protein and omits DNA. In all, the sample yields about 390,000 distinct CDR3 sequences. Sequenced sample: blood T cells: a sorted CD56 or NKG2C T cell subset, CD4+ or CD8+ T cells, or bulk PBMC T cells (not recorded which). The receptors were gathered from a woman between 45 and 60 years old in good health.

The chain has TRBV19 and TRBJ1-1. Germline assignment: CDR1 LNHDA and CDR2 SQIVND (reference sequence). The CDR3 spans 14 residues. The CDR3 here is CASIRVGRNTEAFF.

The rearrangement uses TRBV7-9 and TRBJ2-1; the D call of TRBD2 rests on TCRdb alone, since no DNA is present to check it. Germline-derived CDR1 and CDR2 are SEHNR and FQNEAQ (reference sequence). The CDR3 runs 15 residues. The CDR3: CASSLGAGVERWQFF.

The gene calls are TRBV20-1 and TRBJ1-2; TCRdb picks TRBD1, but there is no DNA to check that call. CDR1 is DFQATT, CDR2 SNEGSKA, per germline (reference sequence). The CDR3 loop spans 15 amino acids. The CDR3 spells CSARGQGRAYDGYTF.

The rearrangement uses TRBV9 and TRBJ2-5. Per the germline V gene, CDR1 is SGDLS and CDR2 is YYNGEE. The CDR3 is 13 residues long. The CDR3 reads CASSGGYRETQYF.

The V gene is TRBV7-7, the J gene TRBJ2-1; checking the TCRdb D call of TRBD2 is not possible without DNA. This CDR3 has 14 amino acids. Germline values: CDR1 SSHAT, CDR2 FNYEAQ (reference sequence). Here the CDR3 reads CASSLGTTAYEQFF.

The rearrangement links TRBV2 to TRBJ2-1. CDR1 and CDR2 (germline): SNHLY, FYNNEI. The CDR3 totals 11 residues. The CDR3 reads CASGNYNEQFF.

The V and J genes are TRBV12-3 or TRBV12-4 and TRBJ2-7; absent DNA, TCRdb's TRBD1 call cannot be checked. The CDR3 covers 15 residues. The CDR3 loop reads CASSFSGANRYEQYF.

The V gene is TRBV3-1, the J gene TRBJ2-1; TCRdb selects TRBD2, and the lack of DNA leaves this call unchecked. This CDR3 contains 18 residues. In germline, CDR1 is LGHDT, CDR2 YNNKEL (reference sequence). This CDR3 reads CASSQDHNTGTQMGEQFF.

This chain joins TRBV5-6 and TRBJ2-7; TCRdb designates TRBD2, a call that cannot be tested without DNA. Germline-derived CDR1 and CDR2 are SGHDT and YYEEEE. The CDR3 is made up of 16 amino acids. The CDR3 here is CASSPIGSGSSYEQYF.

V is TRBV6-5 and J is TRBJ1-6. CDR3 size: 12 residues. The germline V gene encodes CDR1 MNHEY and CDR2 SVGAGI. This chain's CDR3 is CASRLRASPLHF.

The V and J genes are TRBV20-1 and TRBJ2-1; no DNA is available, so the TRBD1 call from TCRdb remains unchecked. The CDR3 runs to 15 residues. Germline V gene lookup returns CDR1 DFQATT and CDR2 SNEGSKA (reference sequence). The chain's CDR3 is CSASNSGKGNNEQFF.

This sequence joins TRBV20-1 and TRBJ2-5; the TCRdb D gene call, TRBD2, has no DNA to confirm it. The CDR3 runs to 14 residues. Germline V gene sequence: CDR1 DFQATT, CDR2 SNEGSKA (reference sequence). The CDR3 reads CSAERDSREETQYF.

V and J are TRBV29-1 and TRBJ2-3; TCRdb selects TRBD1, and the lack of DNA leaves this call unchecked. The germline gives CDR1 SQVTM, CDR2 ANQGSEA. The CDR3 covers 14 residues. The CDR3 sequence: CSVSRGRDRDTQYF.

CDR3 sequence: CASSLRFIEELFF. The chain employs TRBV3-1 and TRBJ2-2. This CDR3 is built from 13 residues. Germline V gene sequence: CDR1 LGHDT, CDR2 YNNKEL (reference sequence).

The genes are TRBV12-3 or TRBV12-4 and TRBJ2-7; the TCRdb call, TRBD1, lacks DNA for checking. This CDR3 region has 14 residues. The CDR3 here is CASSFELTGYEQYF.

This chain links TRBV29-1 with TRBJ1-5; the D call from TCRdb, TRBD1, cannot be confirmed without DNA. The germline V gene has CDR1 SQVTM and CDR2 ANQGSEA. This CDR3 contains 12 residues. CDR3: CSVRTGGQPQHF.

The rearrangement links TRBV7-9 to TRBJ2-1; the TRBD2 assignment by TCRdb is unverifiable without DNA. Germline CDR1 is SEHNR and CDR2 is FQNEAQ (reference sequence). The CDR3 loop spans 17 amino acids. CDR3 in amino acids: CASSLVVASPTRGEQFF.

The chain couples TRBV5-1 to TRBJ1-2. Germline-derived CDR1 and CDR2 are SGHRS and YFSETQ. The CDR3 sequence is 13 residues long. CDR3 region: CASSPDGPKGYTF.

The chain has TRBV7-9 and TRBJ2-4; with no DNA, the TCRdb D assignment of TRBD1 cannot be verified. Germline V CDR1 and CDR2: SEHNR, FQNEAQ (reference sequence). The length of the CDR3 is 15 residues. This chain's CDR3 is CASSQEGQGLRIQYF.

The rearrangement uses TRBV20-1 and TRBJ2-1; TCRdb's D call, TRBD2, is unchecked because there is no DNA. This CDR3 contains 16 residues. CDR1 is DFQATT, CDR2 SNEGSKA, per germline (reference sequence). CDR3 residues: CSARTMEGADYNEQFF.

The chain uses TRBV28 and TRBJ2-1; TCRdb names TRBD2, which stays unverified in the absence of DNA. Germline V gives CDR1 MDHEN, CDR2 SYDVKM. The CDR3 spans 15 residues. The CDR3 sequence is CASSLLAGSLDEQFF.

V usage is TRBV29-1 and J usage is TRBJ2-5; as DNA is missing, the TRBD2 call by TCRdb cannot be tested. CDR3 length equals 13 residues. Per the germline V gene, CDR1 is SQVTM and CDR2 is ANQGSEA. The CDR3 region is CSVKPSVPETQYF.

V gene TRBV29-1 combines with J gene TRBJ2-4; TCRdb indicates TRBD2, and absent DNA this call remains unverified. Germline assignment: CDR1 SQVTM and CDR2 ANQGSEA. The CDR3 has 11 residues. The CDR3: CSTSSGNIQYF.

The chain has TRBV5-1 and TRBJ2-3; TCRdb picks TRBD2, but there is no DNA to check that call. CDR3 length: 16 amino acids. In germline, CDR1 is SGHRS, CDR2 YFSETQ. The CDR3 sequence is CASSSPGLAGADTQYF. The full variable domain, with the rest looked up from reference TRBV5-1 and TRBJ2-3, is KAGVTQTPRYLIKTRGQQVTLSCSPISGHRSVSWYQQTPGQGLQFLFEYFSETQRNKGNFPGRFSGRQFSNSRSEMNVSTLELGDSALYLCASSSPGLAGADTQYFGPGTRLTVL.

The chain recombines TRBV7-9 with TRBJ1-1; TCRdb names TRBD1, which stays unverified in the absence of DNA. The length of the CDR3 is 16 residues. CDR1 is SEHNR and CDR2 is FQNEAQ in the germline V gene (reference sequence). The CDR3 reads CAILNSKRGGNTEAFF.

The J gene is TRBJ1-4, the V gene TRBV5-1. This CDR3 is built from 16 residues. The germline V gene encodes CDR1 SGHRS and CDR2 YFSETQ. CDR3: CASSPKGGLTSEKLFF.

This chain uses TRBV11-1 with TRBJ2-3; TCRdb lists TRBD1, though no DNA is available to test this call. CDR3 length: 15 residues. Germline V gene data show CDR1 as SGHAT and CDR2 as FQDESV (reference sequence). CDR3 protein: CASSFTGSGTDTQYF.

CDR3: CASSQFERDLSTDTQYF. The chain couples TRBV4-1 to TRBJ2-3; TCRdb indicates TRBD2, and absent DNA this call remains unverified. The CDR3 loop spans 17 amino acids. Germline values: CDR1 MGHRA, CDR2 YSYEKL.

CDR3 sequence: CASTIPTGGGNMVNEQFF. The chain couples TRBV6-8 to TRBJ2-1; lacking DNA, the TRBD1 call made by TCRdb goes unchecked. This CDR3 contains 18 residues. Germline V CDR1 and CDR2: MNHGY, SAAAGT.

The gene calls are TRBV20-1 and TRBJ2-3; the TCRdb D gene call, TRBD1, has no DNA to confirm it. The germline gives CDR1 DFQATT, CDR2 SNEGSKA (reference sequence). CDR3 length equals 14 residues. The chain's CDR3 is CSAHSGTSTDTQYF.